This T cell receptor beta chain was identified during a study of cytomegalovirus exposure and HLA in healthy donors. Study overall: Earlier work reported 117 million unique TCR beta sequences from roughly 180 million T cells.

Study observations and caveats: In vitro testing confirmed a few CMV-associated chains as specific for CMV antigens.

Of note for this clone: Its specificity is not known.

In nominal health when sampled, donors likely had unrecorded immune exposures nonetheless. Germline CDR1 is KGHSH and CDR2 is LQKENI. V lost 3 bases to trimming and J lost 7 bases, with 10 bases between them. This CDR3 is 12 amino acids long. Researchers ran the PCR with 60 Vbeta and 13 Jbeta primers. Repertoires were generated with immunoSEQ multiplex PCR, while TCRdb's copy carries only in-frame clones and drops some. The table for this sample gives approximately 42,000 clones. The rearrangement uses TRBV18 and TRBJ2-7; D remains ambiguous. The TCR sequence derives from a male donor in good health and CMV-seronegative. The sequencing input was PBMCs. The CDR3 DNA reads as TGTGCCAGCTCACCGGCAACGAGGGAGCAGTACTTC. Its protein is CASSPATREQYF.